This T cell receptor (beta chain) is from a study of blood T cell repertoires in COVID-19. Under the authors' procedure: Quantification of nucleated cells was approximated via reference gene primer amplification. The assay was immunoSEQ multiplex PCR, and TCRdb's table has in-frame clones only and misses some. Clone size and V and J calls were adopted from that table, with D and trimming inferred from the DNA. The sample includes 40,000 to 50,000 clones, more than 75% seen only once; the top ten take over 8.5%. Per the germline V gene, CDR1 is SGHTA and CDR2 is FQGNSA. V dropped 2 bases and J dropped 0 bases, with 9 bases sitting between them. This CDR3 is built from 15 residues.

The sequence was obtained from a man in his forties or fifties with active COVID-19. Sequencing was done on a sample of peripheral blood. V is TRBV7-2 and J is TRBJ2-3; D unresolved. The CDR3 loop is CASSLFHSSTDTQYF. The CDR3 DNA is TGTGCCAGCAGCTTATTTCATAGCAGCACAGATACGCAGTATTTT.